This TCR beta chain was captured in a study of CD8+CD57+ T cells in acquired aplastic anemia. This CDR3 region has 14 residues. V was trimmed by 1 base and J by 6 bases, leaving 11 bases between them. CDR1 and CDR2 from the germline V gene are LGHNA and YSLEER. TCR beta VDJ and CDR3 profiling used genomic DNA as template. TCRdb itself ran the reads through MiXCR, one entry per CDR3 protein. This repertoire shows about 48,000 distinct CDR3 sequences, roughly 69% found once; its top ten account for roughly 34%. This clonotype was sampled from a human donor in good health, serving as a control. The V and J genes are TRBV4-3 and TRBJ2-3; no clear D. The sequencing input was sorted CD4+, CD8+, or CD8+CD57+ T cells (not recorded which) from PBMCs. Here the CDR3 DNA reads TGCGCCAGCAGCCAAGTTTACGCGTCGGATACGCAGTATTTT. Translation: CASSQVYASDTQYF.